This entry concerns a single T cell receptor beta chain. TCRdb's table, derived via immunoSEQ multiplex PCR, lists solely in-frame clones and lacks some. The table lists about 280,000 clones, about 85% of them singletons, with 13% in the top ten. The data stem from a study of blood T cell repertoires in COVID-19. The length of the CDR3 is 13 residues. Trimming stripped 0 bases from V and 8 bases from J, with 10 bases between. The receptor comes from a human donor in a cohort sampled during active COVID-19. The source material was peripheral blood. The chain recombines TRBV12-3 or TRBV12-4 with TRBJ1-2; D is unresolved. CDR3 nucleotides: TGTGCCAGCAGTTTAGCAGGCCAGGAAGGCTACACCTTC. As protein: CASSLAGQEGYTF.